The T cell receptor (beta chain) under discussion was sequenced for a study of OX40 agonist ivuxolimab in advanced cancers. This CDR3 contains 11 residues. Germline V lookup: CDR1 SGHTA, CDR2 FQGNSA. Trimming took 3 bases from V and 6 from J, leaving 4 bases between them. Assay used: immunoSEQ multiplex PCR; TCRdb lists only in-frame clones, some missing. This sample has more than 65,000 clones; around four fifths occur once, and the top ten carry approximately 5.6%. The source of this sequence is an adult with an advanced solid tumor such as melanoma, head and neck, liver or kidney cancer. The sequencing used CD4+ or CD8+ T cells sorted from blood, collected in a trial of the OX40 agonist ivuxolimab. The chain recombines TRBV7-2 with TRBJ2-3, with no clear D. CDR3 nucleotide sequence: TGTGCCAGCAGCTTCCCCGATACGCAGTATTTT. Amino acids: CASSFPDTQYF.